This entry features one T cell receptor (beta chain) sequence. V shed 6 bases and J shed 9 bases, with 18 bases lying between them. This CDR3 comprises 13 residues. CDR1 is MDHEN and CDR2 is SYDVKM in the germline V gene. Use of 60 Vbeta and 13 Jbeta primers characterized the PCR. TCRdb's table, derived via immunoSEQ multiplex PCR, lists solely in-frame clones and lacks some. The sample holds around 260,000 clones, under 90% seen once. The sample is drawn from a study of cytomegalovirus exposure and HLA in healthy donors. The sequenced material came from PBMCs. This chain joins TRBV28 and TRBJ2-7; D perhaps matches TRBD2 (6 bases). This receptor was obtained from a girl aged 2 to 10 in good health and CMV-seronegative. CDR3 region: CASRPQGTGGQYF. CDR3 DNA: TGTGCCAGCAGGCCCCAAGGGACCGGGGGGCAGTACTTC.